This T cell receptor (beta chain) emerged from a study of vaccination and CD4 T cells after COVID-19. Of note for this clonotype: Its target is not known.

Treatment: roughly 11-day PBMC culture with coronavirus spike peptide pools or control peptides (ViraFEST assay). Expansion of antigen-specific T cells with peptide pools by ViraFEST preceded sequencing of TCRs. The assay that was used to sequence DNA from cultured CD4+ T cells was the Oncomine TCR Beta short-read assay. TCRdb reanalysed the PCR reads using MiXCR and keeps one entry per CDR3 protein. The repertoire holds about 4,800 distinct CDR3 sequences, 76% seen once, with nearly 50% in the top ten. The CDR3 contains 15 residues. V lost 2 bases, J lost 3 bases, and 6 bases stayed unmatched. Germline-derived CDR1 and CDR2 are MNHNS and SASEGT.

Sequenced sample: CD4+ T cells from blood, cultured in vitro. The receptor's source is a human donor who had recovered from COVID-19. This sequence joins TRBV6-1 and TRBJ2-7; 8 bases are a match to TRBD1. CDR3 protein: CASSEIGQGNYEQYF. Written as DNA, the CDR3 is TGTGCCAGCAGTGAAATCGGACAGGGAAACTACGAGCAGTACTTC.